This entry concerns a single T cell receptor (beta chain). The antigen is not known. After 5'RACE with constant-segment primers, TCR alpha and TCR beta cDNA libraries carrying sample barcodes and UMIs were obtained. From the 5' RACE reads, TCRdb called clonotypes with MiXCR, one entry per CDR3 protein. The repertoire holds under 450,000 distinct CDR3 sequences, with roughly an eighth as singletons. These data come from a study of T-cell memory formation after mild COVID-19. In the study overall: TCR clusters largely stayed donor specific.

The CDR3 length is 12 residues. V lost 3 bases and J lost 5, with 10 bases in between. CDR1 is DFQATT, CDR2 SNEGSKA, per germline (reference sequence). Regarding the study as a whole: Some clones that responded turned up in pre-infection memory, which suggests that cross-reactive memory joined in. Clones which contracted sat mainly in CM and EM if CD4+, and in EMRA if CD8+.

The sequencing sample was made of PBMCs or a T cell subset sorted from them (not recorded which). V usage is TRBV20-1 and J usage is TRBJ2-5; D call uncertain. This TCR derives from a man aged 18 to 29 who had mild COVID-19 (a few samples of this study predate the infection). Cell type and time point are not known. CDR3 in DNA: TGCAGTGCTAGCGTACTGGGGGAGACCCAGTACTTC. This translates into CSASVLGETQYF.